This passage covers 26 T cell receptor beta chains from one sample sequenced in a study of T-cell reconstitution after alpha-beta-depleted transplantation in children. Unique molecular identifiers were used in preparing the TCRbeta library. TCRdb reprocessed the PCR reads with MiXCR, giving one entry per CDR3 protein. The sample has 150,000 to 250,000 distinct CDR3 sequences, roughly 14% seen once. This specimen consisted of PBMCs from the stem cell graft donor, obtained from the stem cell graft. The origin of the receptors is a human donor who donated a stem cell graft to a child with acute lymphoblastic leukemia.

This clonotype was seen ten or more times. This rearrangement joins TRBV20-1 to TRBJ1-3; D is unclear. The V end was cut by 4 bases, the J end by 4 bases, with 11 bases between. The CDR3 has 13 residues. Per the germline V gene, CDR1 is DFQATT and CDR2 is SNEGSKA (reference sequence). This chain's CDR3 is CSATRTSGNTIYF. In DNA, the CDR3 is TGCAGTGCTACCCGGACGTCAGGAAACACCATATATTTT.

This clonotype was observed at least ten times. The CDR3 is CSARDPGQVNQPQHF. DNA of the CDR3: TGCAGTGCTAGAGATCCGGGACAGGTTAATCAGCCCCAGCATTTT. The V and J genes are TRBV20-1 and TRBJ1-5; 8 bases are shared with TRBD1. J gave up 4 bases and V 0 bases, and 5 bases lay outside the gene matches. The germline gives CDR1 DFQATT, CDR2 SNEGSKA (reference sequence). This CDR3 region has 15 residues.

In its sample, this clonotype was seen many times. The chain employs TRBV20-1 and TRBJ1-5; no clear D gene. Per the germline V gene, CDR1 is DFQATT and CDR2 is SNEGSKA (reference sequence). V lost 0 bases and J lost 0, with 12 bases in between. This CDR3 contains 16 residues. This chain's CDR3 is CSARDLDYNSNQPQHF. The CDR3 DNA sequence: TGCAGTGCTAGAGATCTTGACTACAATAGCAATCAGCCCCAGCATTTT.

This clonotype was seen ten or more times. The V call is TRBV29-1, the J call TRBJ2-5; no firm D call. The germline gives CDR1 SQVTM, CDR2 ANQGSEA. The V end lost 4 bases, the J end lost 3 bases, and 12 bases lay between the germline ends. CDR3 length: 13 amino acids. CDR3 amino acids: CSVVVSAKETQYF. Here the CDR3 DNA reads TGCAGCGTTGTTGTGTCCGCTAAAGAGACCCAGTACTTC.

The V gene is TRBV2, the J gene TRBJ2-7; D gene unclear. Trimming took 6 bases from V and 2 from J, leaving 11 bases between them. The CDR3 loop spans 13 amino acids. The germline gives CDR1 SNHLY, CDR2 FYNNEI. This CDR3 is CASRVARTYEQYF. In DNA form, the CDR3 reads TGTGCCAGCAGAGTCGCGAGGACCTACGAGCAGTACTTC.

CDR3 amino acids: CASSSDRGENIQYF. The CDR3 nucleotides are TGTGCCAGCAGCTCGGACAGGGGGGAAAACATTCAGTACTTC. V usage is TRBV11-3 and J usage is TRBJ2-4, with 10 bases lining up with TRBD1. Germline loops: CDR1 SGHNT, CDR2 YENEEA. The CDR3 has 14 residues. J was trimmed by 5 bases and V by 4 bases; bases with no gene match: 2.

This clonotype was detected only a few times. The rearrangement joins TRBV10-1 to TRBJ2-1; perhaps TRBD1 as D (6 bases). The CDR3 runs to 13 residues. Germline loops: CDR1 WNHNN, CDR2 SYGVQD (reference sequence). V lost 2 bases and J lost 9, with 11 bases in between. The DNA of the CDR3 is TGCGCCAGCAGTGAGAACAGGGAGACTGAGCAGTTCTTC. It specifies CASSENRETEQFF.

Many counts were recorded for this clonotype. This chain connects TRBV7-7 to TRBJ2-1; 9 bases agree with TRBD2. The germline CDR1 and CDR2 sequences are SSHAT and FNYEAQ (reference sequence). With 5 bases clipped from V and 2 bases from J, the junction kept 7 bases outside the gene matches. The CDR3 covers 16 residues. CDR3 bases: TGTGCCAGCAGCCCCCGGACTAGCGATCCCTACAATGAGCAGTTCTTC. Amino acid sequence: CASSPRTSDPYNEQFF.

V and J are TRBV5-6 and TRBJ2-5; weak D call: TRBD1 (6 bases). Deletions cut 3 bases from V and 1 base from J, with 16 bases between. The CDR3 has 16 amino acids. Per germline, CDR1 SGHDT and CDR2 YYEEEE. The CDR3 loop is CASSSKDRRIQETQYF. The CDR3 bases are TGTGCCAGCAGCTCGAAAGACAGGCGAATCCAAGAGACCCAGTACTTC.

This chain connects TRBV20-1 to TRBJ1-1, with 7 positions matching TRBD1. Germline-derived CDR1 and CDR2 are DFQATT and SNEGSKA (reference sequence). V lost 4 bases to trimming and J lost 1 base; unmatched junction nucleotides: 6. This CDR3 has 14 amino acids. As DNA, the CDR3 is TGCAGTGCTACCTACAGGGGCGGGAACACTGAAGCTTTCTTT. Residues: CSATYRGGNTEAFF.

This clonotype was found many times. In DNA, the CDR3 is TGTGCCAGCAGTCGACAGGGAGGCAATCAGCCCCAGCATTTT. It is translated as CASSRQGGNQPQHF. The V gene is TRBV12-3 or TRBV12-4, the J gene TRBJ1-5; TRBD1 matches 7 bases. V dropped 5 bases and J dropped 2; count of bases not matched to a gene: 3. The CDR3 runs 14 residues.

This clonotype was recorded many times. This chain joins TRBV12-3 or TRBV12-4 and TRBJ2-3, with D tentatively TRBD2 (5 bases). Between the trimmed V and J ends, which lost 4 bases and 2 bases, there was a span of 13 bases. The CDR3 contains 15 residues. CDR3 in amino acids: CASSSAEEYTDTQYF. The CDR3 nucleotides read TGTGCCAGCAGTTCAGCGGAAGAATACACAGATACGCAGTATTTT.

This clonotype showed up many times. The chain has TRBV11-2 and TRBJ1-1, with D perhaps matching TRBD1 (6 bases). This CDR3 is 18 amino acids long. Trimming pared 2 bases from V and 0 bases from J, leaving 19 bases between. CDR1 is SGHAT and CDR2 is FQNNGV in the germline V gene. CDR3 sequence (DNA): TGTGCCAGCAGCTTAAGCCCATGGGCAACAGGGCTGAACACTGAAGCTTTCTTT. Protein: CASSLSPWATGLNTEAFF.

This clonotype was found many times. This rearrangement joins TRBV29-1 to TRBJ2-4, with a weak D call TRBD1 (6 bases). CDR1 is SQVTM and CDR2 is ANQGSEA in the germline V gene. The CDR3 is made up of 13 amino acids. V shed 3 bases and J shed 0 bases, with 6 bases lying between them. The CDR3 loop is CSVEDRAKNIQYF. The CDR3 bases are TGCAGCGTTGAGGACAGAGCCAAAAACATTCAGTACTTC.

This clonotype occurred many times. This chain connects TRBV4-2 to TRBJ2-5; possible D gene TRBD2, 5 bases. The ends were cut back, 0 bases at V and 4 bases at J, with 12 bases in the middle. The CDR3 extends over 15 amino acids. CDR1 and CDR2 from the germline V gene are LGHNA and YNFKEQ. This chain's CDR3 is CASSQDIASLETQYF. CDR3 DNA: TGTGCCAGCAGCCAAGATATAGCTAGCTTAGAGACCCAGTACTTC.

At least ten counts were recorded for this clonotype. The chain employs TRBV5-1 and TRBJ2-1; 10 bases map to TRBD2. The CDR3 extends over 16 amino acids. The germline gives CDR1 SGHRS, CDR2 YFSETQ. V lost 3 bases and J lost 7; bases outside the gene matches: 10. The CDR3 nucleotides are TGCGCCAGCAGCTCATTAGCGGGAGGCCGAATTAATGAGCAGTTCTTC. It is translated as CASSSLAGGRINEQFF. Based on the CDR3 plus reference TRBV5-1 and TRBJ2-1, the full variable domain is KAGVTQTPRYLIKTRGQQVTLSCSPISGHRSVSWYQQTPGQGLQFLFEYFSETQRNKGNFPGRFSGRQFSNSRSEMNVSTLELGDSALYLCASSSLAGGRINEQFFGPGTRLTVL.

Ten or more counts support this clonotype. Written as DNA, the CDR3 is TGTGCCAGCAGCGTATCTAGCGCGCTCGGAGATACGCAGTATTTT. It encodes CASSVSSALGDTQYF. The chain couples TRBV9 to TRBJ2-3; possibly TRBD2 for D (6 bases). This CDR3 region has 15 residues. V gave up 1 base and J gave up 5 bases, with 14 bases separating them. Germline values: CDR1 SGDLS, CDR2 YYNGEE.

This clonotype was detected ten times or more. The V call is TRBV5-1, the J call TRBJ2-3, with 8 nucleotides matching TRBD2. Trimming removed 0 bases from V and 5 bases from J; junction bases left unmatched: 8. The CDR3 has 16 residues. Germline CDR1 is SGHRS and CDR2 is YFSETQ. The DNA for the CDR3 is TGCGCCAGCAGCTTGGGGGGATCGCTAGCGGGAGATACGCAGTATTTT. Residues: CASSLGGSLAGDTQYF.

This clonotype was detected many times. This chain links TRBV5-1 with TRBJ1-1; no firm D call. Germline V gene sequence: CDR1 SGHRS, CDR2 YFSETQ. This CDR3 is built from 14 residues. The V and J ends lost 0 bases and 4 bases respectively, with 10 bases between them. Here the CDR3 DNA reads TGCGCCAGCAGCTTGGAAGTTTTCCCCACTGAAGCTTTCTTT. Amino acids: CASSLEVFPTEAFF.

Ten or more counts support this clonotype. The chain employs TRBV5-1 and TRBJ2-7, with a possible D match to TRBD2 (5 bases). The V gene lost 1 base and the J gene lost 1 base, with 12 bases spanning the gap. The germline V gene encodes CDR1 SGHRS and CDR2 YFSETQ. The CDR3 totals 15 residues. Here the CDR3 reads CASSLRGGPSYEQYF. Written as DNA, the CDR3 is TGCGCCAGCAGCTTGCGAGGCGGGCCTTCCTACGAGCAGTACTTC.

This clonotype was picked up many times. CDR3 sequence (DNA): TGTGCCAGCAGTTTAGTCCGCAATGAGCAGTTCTTC. Translation: CASSLVRNEQFF. V is TRBV12-3 or TRBV12-4 and J is TRBJ2-1; D remains ambiguous. The ends were cut back, 1 base at V and 6 bases at J, with 4 bases in the middle. This CDR3 region has 12 residues.

This clonotype has ten or more counts. The DNA of the CDR3 is TGTGCCAGCAGTTATTCGTCCGCCAGGGGGCTGGGCAAAAACATTCAGTACTTC. Its translation: CASSYSSARGLGKNIQYF. The chain carries TRBV6-5 and TRBJ2-4, with 8 positions matching TRBD1. This CDR3 contains 18 residues. J was trimmed by 3 bases and V by 3 bases; bases with no gene match: 13. From germline, CDR1 is MNHEY and CDR2 SVGAGI.

The sample holds a few counts of this clonotype. The V call is TRBV5-1, the J call TRBJ2-1, with D uncertain. The CDR3 has 18 residues. V lost 4 bases, J lost 7 bases, and 27 bases lay in between. CDR1 and CDR2 from the germline V gene are SGHRS and YFSETQ. The CDR3 loop is CASSLLGSSYNVGNEQFF. DNA for the CDR3: TGCGCCAGCAGCCTTCTTGGATCCTCCTACAATGTGGGTAATGAGCAGTTCTTC.

CDR3 residues: CASSPLRVKGHNEQFF. The DNA of the CDR3 is TGTGCCAGCAGCCCTCTTCGGGTAAAGGGGCACAATGAGCAGTTCTTC. The rearrangement uses TRBV7-8 and TRBJ2-1; maybe TRBD1 (5 bases). CDR1 is SGHVS and CDR2 is FQNEAQ in the germline V gene. V lost 5 bases to trimming and J lost 5 bases, with 19 bases between them. The CDR3 has 16 residues.

This clonotype was seen at least ten times. This chain links TRBV20-1 with TRBJ2-7; tentatively, D is TRBD1 (5 bases). From germline, CDR1 is DFQATT and CDR2 SNEGSKA (reference sequence). This CDR3 has 11 amino acids. Trimming took off 3 bases at V and 8 bases at J, with 11 bases between the two ends. This CDR3 is CSARIGQKQYF. DNA of the CDR3: TGCAGTGCTAGGATCGGACAAAAGCAGTACTTC.

The chain recombines TRBV28 with TRBJ1-2, with unresolved D. Trimming removed 2 bases at V and 2 bases at J, with 15 bases between. The CDR3 consists of 16 residues. Germline-derived CDR1 and CDR2 are MDHEN and SYDVKM. The DNA for the CDR3 is TGTGCCAGCAGTTTACCGCTACTCGAAGCGAACTATGGCTACACCTTC. Residues: CASSLPLLEANYGYTF.